The present T cell receptor (beta chain) was sequenced within a study of cytomegalovirus exposure and HLA in healthy donors. For the study at large: Later, an analysis reported that the roughly 120 validation repertoires had used the same platform as the approximately 670 first-cohort repertoires.

A word on this clone: Its antigen is still unknown.

Measured with immunoSEQ multiplex PCR; TCRdb has only the in-frame clones, and not every one. The sample lists 300,000 or so clones, roughly 88% occurring once. Germline CDR1 and CDR2: MNHNS and SASEGT. The length of the CDR3 is 17 residues. Trimming at V came to 2 bases and at J to 0 bases, leaving 7 bases not matched to a gene. Points from the study as a whole: That first-cohort TCR clusters tended to co-occur in the 90 to 150 validation repertoires was found in a later analysis.

The chain is built from TRBV6-1 and TRBJ1-3; 7 positions match TRBD1. The sequencing input was PBMCs. This receptor was identified in a man aged 30-40 years in good health and CMV-seronegative. The CDR3 loop is CASSEFGQVYSGNTIYF. As DNA, the CDR3 is TGTGCCAGCAGTGAATTCGGACAGGTATACTCTGGAAACACCATATATTTT.